The 17 T cell receptor beta chains listed next were all sequenced from one sample in a study of response to subunit inactivated influenza vaccine. TCRdb redid the calling of the RT-PCR reads with MiXCR, one entry per CDR3 protein. The sample lists hundreds of thousands of distinct CDR3 sequences; approximately 12% were seen once. The sample here was PBMCs from blood, taken on the day of vaccination. The receptors stem from a man aged 50-60 years who received an inactivated influenza vaccine.

This clonotype was observed a few times. The V and J genes are TRBV5-1 and TRBJ2-3; no firm D call. V was shortened by 5 bases and J by 4 bases, with 17 bases between the two germline ends. CDR3 length equals 15 residues. Germline assignment: CDR1 SGHRS and CDR2 YFSETQ. The CDR3 reads CASRGEQTWADTQYF. In DNA form, the CDR3 reads TGCGCCAGCAGAGGTGAACAAACATGGGCAGATACGCAGTATTTT.

This clonotype was seen only a few times. The V call is TRBV13, the J call TRBJ2-2; weak D call: TRBD1 (5 bases). The CDR3 runs 16 residues. Germline assignment: CDR1 PRHDT and CDR2 FYEKMQ (reference sequence). V was shortened by 5 bases and J by 2 bases, with 15 bases between the two germline ends. CDR3 loop: CASSPDSLSNTGELFF. The CDR3 DNA reads as TGTGCCAGCAGCCCAGACAGTCTCTCTAACACCGGGGAGCTGTTTTTT.

With regard to this clonotype: Since a much larger clone is just one base distant, this may be a read error. The chain has TRBV5-1 and TRBJ2-2, with 8 bases lining up with TRBD2. V lost 0 bases to trimming and J lost 4 bases; unmatched junction nucleotides: 5. The CDR3 length is 16 residues. CDR1 SGHRS and CDR2 YFSETQ come from the germline V gene. The CDR3 reads CASSLDGGRSTGELFF. Written as DNA, the CDR3 is TGCGCCAGCAGCTTGGATGGCGGGAGGAGCACCGGGGAGCTGTTTTTT.

This clonotype occurred a few times. V gene TRBV19 combines with J gene TRBJ2-3; D remains ambiguous. Germline V CDR1 and CDR2: LNHDA, SQIVND (reference sequence). The CDR3 contains 14 residues. Between the trimmed V and J ends, which lost 3 bases and 2 bases, there was a span of 9 bases. The CDR3 bases are TGTGCCAGTAGTATCGGATCCTTCACAGATACGCAGTATTTT. Its protein product is CASSIGSFTDTQYF.

In its sample, this clonotype was seen a few times. The chain couples TRBV7-2 to TRBJ2-1; a weak D match, TRBD1 (5 bases). CDR3 length equals 10 residues. The germline V gene encodes CDR1 SGHTA and CDR2 FQGNSA. V was cut by 5 bases and J by 12 bases, with 8 bases left in between. CDR3 loop: CASSPRAQFF. CDR3 sequence (DNA): TGTGCCAGCAGCCCCAGGGCGCAGTTCTTC.

This clonotype appeared a few times. The V call is TRBV25-1, the J call TRBJ2-5; no firm D call. V lost 1 base to trimming and J lost 4 bases, with 13 bases between them. The CDR3 covers 15 residues. Per the germline V gene, CDR1 is MGHDK and CDR2 is SYGVNS. The DNA of the CDR3 is TGTGCCAGCAGTGAATCGTATAGCTCTGCAGAGACCCAGTACTTC. Its translation: CASSESYSSAETQYF.

This clonotype was found a few times. The chain combines TRBV4-2 with TRBJ2-3; D is perhaps TRBD1 (5 bases). The CDR3 loop spans 15 amino acids. In germline, CDR1 is LGHNA, CDR2 YNFKEQ. V lost 3 bases and J lost 2, with 12 bases in between. Here the CDR3 reads CASSQTQESTDTQYF. CDR3 nucleotides: TGTGCCAGCAGCCAGACACAGGAGTCCACAGATACGCAGTATTTT.

This clonotype was recorded a few times. This chain links TRBV7-9 with TRBJ2-5; unclear D gene. Germline CDR1 is SEHNR and CDR2 is FQNEAQ (reference sequence). With 5 bases removed from V and 1 base from J, the gap between germline ends came to 20 bases. CDR3 length equals 17 residues. CDR3 nucleotide sequence: TGTGCCAGCAGCAAACAAGCTAACCCGCGGACCCAAGAGACCCAGTACTTC. As protein: CASSKQANPRTQETQYF.

The sample holds many counts of this clonotype. The chain employs TRBV6-2 or TRBV6-3 and TRBJ2-3, with 7 bases fitting TRBD1. After removal of 1 base from V and 4 bases from J, the junction contained 8 bases not matched to a gene. This CDR3 has 16 residues. CDR1 and CDR2 from the germline V gene are MNHEY and SVGEGT. The CDR3 spells CASSYWGEGAADTQYF. DNA for the CDR3: TGTGCCAGCAGTTACTGGGGCGAGGGGGCGGCAGATACGCAGTATTTT.

This clonotype was seen many times. This chain joins TRBV15 and TRBJ1-2; D is unresolved. Deletions cut 2 bases from V and 4 bases from J, with 11 bases between. CDR1 LNHNV and CDR2 YYDKDF come from the germline V gene (reference sequence). The CDR3 is made up of 14 amino acids. CDR3 loop: CATSRSDGIYGYTF. The CDR3 bases are TGTGCCACCAGCAGATCGGACGGTATCTATGGCTACACCTTC.

V is TRBV20-1 and J is TRBJ2-3; D call uncertain. The CDR3 has 14 residues. From germline, CDR1 is DFQATT and CDR2 SNEGSKA (reference sequence). V gave up 0 bases and J gave up 0 bases, with 7 bases separating them. The CDR3 loop reads CSARDSLSTDTQYF. The CDR3 region has the DNA TGCAGTGCTAGAGACAGCTTGAGCACAGATACGCAGTATTTT.

The genes are TRBV20-1 and TRBJ2-1; TRBD2 aligns across 13 bases. Germline lookup yields CDR1 DFQATT and CDR2 SNEGSKA (reference sequence). The CDR3 runs to 15 residues. The V segment lost 5 bases and the J segment 7 bases; nucleotides outside the gene matches: 8. The CDR3 is CSAPKGLAGLNEQFF. CDR3 in DNA: TGCAGTGCTCCCAAGGGACTAGCGGGATTGAATGAGCAGTTCTTC.

This sequence joins TRBV3-1 and TRBJ1-2; D is perhaps TRBD1 (6 bases). Germline-derived CDR1 and CDR2 are LGHDT and YNNKEL (reference sequence). V dropped 1 base and J dropped 5 bases, with 17 bases sitting between them. The CDR3 is 16 residues long. CDR3 bases: TGTGCCAGCAGCCAAGGATTTCGGGCAGGGGTGTATGGCTACACCTTC. This translates into CASSQGFRAGVYGYTF.

The chain joins TRBV7-2 to TRBJ2-5; D is undetermined. There are 13 residues in the CDR3. Germline CDR1 is SGHTA and CDR2 is FQGNSA. V dropped 0 bases and J dropped 4 bases, with 6 bases sitting between them. The CDR3 DNA sequence: TGTGCCAGCAGCTTAGCTCCAGCAGAGACCCAGTACTTC. Its translation is CASSLAPAETQYF.

This chain links TRBV20-1 with TRBJ2-7, with D hard to call. The CDR3 totals 15 residues. V lost 0 bases and J lost 0, with 12 bases in between. Per germline, CDR1 DFQATT and CDR2 SNEGSKA (reference sequence). The CDR3 loop is CSARDVLRSSYEQYF. DNA of the CDR3: TGCAGTGCTAGAGACGTCCTACGGTCCTCCTACGAGCAGTACTTC.

This clonotype was seen a few times. V and J are TRBV24-1 and TRBJ1-2; a possible D gene is TRBD1 (6 bases). CDR1 and CDR2 from the germline V gene are KGHDR and SFDVKD. The CDR3 has 14 amino acids. The germline V and J ends were trimmed by 3 bases and 3 bases, with 10 bases remaining between them. Here the CDR3 reads CATSDGGRHYGYTF. Written as DNA, the CDR3 is TGTGCCACCAGTGATGGGGGCAGGCACTATGGCTACACCTTC.

V usage is TRBV30 and J usage is TRBJ2-2, with unresolved D. V lost 4 bases, J lost 4 bases, and 4 bases lay in between. Germline-derived CDR1 and CDR2 are GTSNPN and SVGIG (reference sequence). The CDR3 has 11 residues. The CDR3 loop reads CAWTSTGELFF. The CDR3 DNA sequence: TGTGCCTGGACCTCCACCGGGGAGCTGTTTTTT.